Here is one T cell receptor beta chain with its context. Genomic DNA served as template for TCR beta VDJ and CDR3 profiling. TCRdb re-called the reads through MiXCR, storing one row per CDR3 protein. The sample lists more than 250,000 distinct CDR3 sequences, roughly 82% occurring once. Those patients picked for sequencing had displayed CD8+CD57+ cell expansion on flow cytometry. Untreated patients provided the blood samples, with no therapy given before sampling. The record originates from a study of CD8+CD57+ T cells in acquired aplastic anemia. Study information: DNA from sorted CD4+ and CD8+ cells averaged about 3.2 ug.

This CDR3 region has 14 residues. Germline loops: CDR1 SNHLY, CDR2 FYNNEI. The V and J ends lost 2 bases and 1 base respectively, with 8 bases between them. This TCR derives from a human donor with aplastic anemia. This sequence joins TRBV2 and TRBJ1-1; D is uncertain. The sequencing sample was made of sorted CD4+, CD8+, or CD8+CD57+ T cells (not recorded which) from PBMCs. The CDR3 DNA follows: TGTGCCAGCAGTGAAATGAAGGGGAACACTGAAGCTTTCTTT. Translation gives CASSEMKGNTEAFF.